This TCR beta chain was captured by sequencing in a study of blood T cell repertoires in COVID-19. Turning to the study itself: Italy, Spain and the United States were the sources of the convalescent and acute COVID-19 samples.

Original processing notes: From reference gene primer amplification, estimates of nucleated cell counts were derived. The data were produced by immunoSEQ multiplex PCR, yet TCRdb's version contains in-frame clones alone and is incomplete. The V and J calls and clone size were taken over from that table, and D and trimming were inferred from the DNA. Among tens of thousands of clones listed, 82% were seen once. Germline trimming cut 0 bases from V and 8 bases from J; bases unmatched to any gene: 12. Germline-derived CDR1 and CDR2 are LGHDT and YNNKEL (reference sequence). The CDR3 consists of 18 residues.

Sequenced material: peripheral blood. V is TRBV3-1 (or the pseudogene TRBV3-2) and J is TRBJ2-1; TRBD2 aligns across 11 bases. The TCR comes from a woman aged 55 to 70 with acute or convalescent COVID-19. The CDR3 DNA follows: TGTGCCAGCAGCCAAGACGGGGCACTAGCGGGAGTCGTTTATGAGCAGTTCTTC. It yields the protein CASSQDGALAGVVYEQFF.